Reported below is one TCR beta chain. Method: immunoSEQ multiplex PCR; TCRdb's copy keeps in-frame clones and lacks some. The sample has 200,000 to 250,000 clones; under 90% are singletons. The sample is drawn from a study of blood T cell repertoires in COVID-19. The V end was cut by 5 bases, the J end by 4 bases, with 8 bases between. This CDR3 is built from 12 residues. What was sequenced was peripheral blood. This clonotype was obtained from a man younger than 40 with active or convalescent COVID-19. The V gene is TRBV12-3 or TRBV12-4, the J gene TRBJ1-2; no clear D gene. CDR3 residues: CASSVPGYGYTF. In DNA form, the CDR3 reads TGTGCCAGCAGTGTCCCGGGCTATGGCTACACCTTC.